This T cell receptor beta chain was sequenced in a study of cytomegalovirus exposure and HLA in healthy donors. The CDR3 is made up of 16 amino acids. Trimming stripped 4 bases from V and 2 bases from J, with 17 bases between. Germline V gives CDR1 SGHTA, CDR2 FQGNSA. 60 Vbeta and 13 Jbeta primers were used in PCR. TCRdb's table, derived via immunoSEQ multiplex PCR, lists solely in-frame clones and lacks some. This table holds around 170,000 clones, 81% found once. In this sample, this clone turned up once. The V call is TRBV7-2, the J call TRBJ1-2, with D possibly TRBD1 on 5 matching bases. This clonotype was sampled from a man in his forties or fifties in good health and CMV-seronegative. Sample: PBMCs. CDR3 sequence: CASSSPPFRGNYGYTF. Here the CDR3 DNA reads TGTGCCAGCAGCTCCCCTCCCTTTAGGGGAAACTATGGCTACACCTTC.